Listed here are 31 T cell receptor beta chains from one sample, sequenced in a study of blood T cell repertoires in COVID-19. The method was immunoSEQ multiplex PCR; TCRdb's version includes in-frame clones alone and lacks a portion of them. The sample gives around 250,000 clones, 86% of which show up once; around 6.5% is in the top ten. Material: peripheral blood. These receptors were collected from a man aged 55-75 years with acute or convalescent COVID-19.

The V call is TRBV24-1, the J call TRBJ2-3; 12 nucleotides align to TRBD2. The CDR3 spans 17 residues. Looked up from germline, CDR1 is KGHDR and CDR2 is SFDVKD. The ends lost 4 bases at V and 4 bases at J; junction bases unmatched: 8. The DNA for the CDR3 is TGTGCCACCAGTGAGGCTAGCGGGAGGGCCGCGGCAGATACGCAGTATTTT. It encodes CATSEASGRAAADTQYF.

The V gene is TRBV19, the J gene TRBJ1-4, with D possibly TRBD1 on 6 matching bases. The CDR3 loop spans 15 amino acids. Per the germline V gene, CDR1 is LNHDA and CDR2 is SQIVND (reference sequence). V shed 8 bases and J shed 8 bases, with 21 bases lying between them. The CDR3 sequence: CASQPRTGLMEKLFF. DNA for the CDR3: TGTGCCAGTCAACCTCGAACAGGGTTGATGGAAAAACTGTTTTTT.

This clone occurred once. The chain has TRBV28 and TRBJ2-7; D might be TRBD2 (7 bases). This CDR3 spans 14 amino acids. Germline CDR1 reads MDHEN; CDR2 reads SYDVKM. V was trimmed by 7 bases and J by 4 bases, leaving 17 bases between them. CDR3 DNA sequence: TGTGCCAGCAAAAGGGGGGACTATCAGTACGAGCAGTACTTC. The encoded protein is CASKRGDYQYEQYF.

This sequence joins TRBV3-1 (or the pseudogene TRBV3-2) and TRBJ1-4; unclear D gene. CDR3 length: 13 residues. The V and J ends lost 6 bases and 13 bases respectively, with 18 bases between them. CDR1 and CDR2 from the germline V gene are LGHDT and YNNKEL (reference sequence). CDR3 sequence reads: CASRGIGRERLFF. The CDR3 coding sequence is TGTGCCAGCAGAGGTATAGGAAGGGAGAGACTGTTTTTT.

Here the CDR3 reads CASSPSAGNYGYTF. CDR3 sequence (DNA): TGTGCCAGCAGTCCTTCCGCAGGCAACTATGGCTACACCTTC. V and J are TRBV11-1 and TRBJ1-2, with D hard to call. Trimming left V 6 bases short and J 2 bases short, with 13 bases between. CDR3 length: 14 residues. Germline values: CDR1 SGHAT, CDR2 FQDESV (reference sequence).

A word on this clone: The same CDR3 also results from other DNA sequences found in this sample. V and J are TRBV29-1 and TRBJ1-1, with D possibly being TRBD1 (5 bases). The CDR3 spans 12 residues. The V and J ends lost 4 bases and 2 bases respectively, with 8 bases between them. CDR1 SQVTM and CDR2 ANQGSEA come from the germline V gene. CDR3 in amino acids: CSVGGVNTEAFF. DNA of the CDR3: TGCAGCGTTGGGGGGGTTAACACTGAAGCTTTCTTT.

V is TRBV7-9 and J is TRBJ1-1; D perhaps matches TRBD1 (6 bases). The V end was cut by 1 base, the J end by 0 bases, with 15 bases between. CDR1 is SEHNR and CDR2 is FQNEAQ in the germline V gene (reference sequence). This CDR3 spans 17 amino acids. CDR3 loop: CASSLVAGADLNTEAFF. The CDR3 DNA sequence: TGTGCCAGCAGCTTAGTAGCAGGGGCGGATTTGAACACTGAAGCTTTCTTT.

This sequence joins TRBV27 and TRBJ1-3; the D is unclear. CDR1 is MNHEY and CDR2 is SMNVEV in the germline V gene (reference sequence). The CDR3 sequence is 14 residues long. Trimming stripped 3 bases from V and 4 bases from J, with 10 bases between. The CDR3 bases are TGTGCCAGCAGTTTCGGCGCGGCGGGAAACACCATATATTTT. This gives the protein CASSFGAAGNTIYF.

The chain carries TRBV29-1 and TRBJ2-7; weak D call: TRBD2 (6 bases). The CDR3 length is 14 residues. Trimming removed 0 bases at V and 5 bases at J, with 14 bases between. Germline lookup yields CDR1 SQVTM and CDR2 ANQGSEA. The CDR3 region has the DNA TGCAGCGTTGAAGAAGTTAACGGGGGAGACGAGCAGTACTTC. As protein: CSVEEVNGGDEQYF.

This rearrangement joins TRBV11-2 to TRBJ2-7, with 12 bases identical to TRBD2. The CDR3 is 16 residues long. V lost 4 bases and J lost 2; bases outside the gene matches: 6. Germline loops: CDR1 SGHAT, CDR2 FQNNGV. The CDR3 bases are TGTGCCAGCAGCTCCTTGACTAGCGGGAGCCCCTACGAGCAGTACTTC. Encoded protein: CASSSLTSGSPYEQYF.

V gene TRBV7-2 combines with J gene TRBJ1-2; 8 positions match TRBD1. The V and J ends lost 1 base and 4 bases, in that order; junction bases with no gene match: 8. The CDR3 loop spans 16 amino acids. Germline V gene sequence: CDR1 SGHTA, CDR2 FQGNSA. The CDR3 loop reads CASSLGTGKAGYGYTF. CDR3 DNA sequence: TGTGCCAGCAGCTTAGGGACAGGGAAGGCGGGCTATGGCTACACCTTC.

The chain couples TRBV19 to TRBJ1-5; the match to TRBD1 covers 10 bases. The CDR3 runs 15 residues. With 7 bases clipped from V and 6 bases from J, the junction kept 9 bases outside the gene matches. CDR1 and CDR2 from the germline V gene are LNHDA and SQIVND (reference sequence). CDR3: CASTPTGGKGQPQHF. The CDR3 nucleotides are TGTGCCAGTACCCCGACAGGGGGCAAGGGTCAGCCCCAGCATTTT.

The V and J genes are TRBV5-1 and TRBJ2-3; TRBD1 agrees at 8 bases. Germline V gene sequence: CDR1 SGHRS, CDR2 YFSETQ. With 4 bases clipped from V and 4 bases from J, the junction kept 11 bases outside the gene matches. This CDR3 region has 16 residues. CDR3 nucleotide sequence: TGCGCCAGCAGCCCCTTACAGGGGGTAAAGGCAGATACGCAGTATTTT. It codes for CASSPLQGVKADTQYF.

The chain has TRBV19 and TRBJ1-2; D uncertain. In germline, CDR1 is LNHDA, CDR2 SQIVND (reference sequence). The CDR3 length is 12 residues. Trimming pared 1 base from V and 8 bases from J, leaving 8 bases between. CDR3 loop: CASSIGRGGYTF. The CDR3 DNA reads as TGTGCCAGTAGTATAGGCAGAGGAGGCTACACCTTC.

This clone was seen only once. A read error may produce the germline difference seen at one junction end. This rearrangement joins TRBV9 to TRBJ1-2; D ambiguous. Germline lookup yields CDR1 SGDLS and CDR2 YYNGEE. The CDR3 covers 14 residues. The CDR3 sequence: CASGVATGMGGYTF. The CDR3 coding sequence is TGTGCCAGCGGCGTAGCTACGGGGATGGGTGGCTACACCTTC.

The chain links TRBV5-1 to TRBJ2-7; 9 bases are a match to TRBD1. Trimming at V came to 4 bases and at J to 0 bases, leaving 14 bases not matched to a gene. CDR3 length: 18 amino acids. Germline CDR1 and CDR2: SGHRS and YFSETQ. The CDR3 nucleotides are TGCGCCAGCAGCCCAGGACAGGGGCGAGGACCCCGCTCCTACGAGCAGTACTTC. It codes for CASSPGQGRGPRSYEQYF.

This chain's CDR3 is CASSIAGDREYGYTF. The DNA for the CDR3 is TGTGCCAGTAGTATAGCCGGGGACAGGGAGTATGGCTACACCTTC. The chain has TRBV19 and TRBJ1-2; 9 nucleotides match TRBD1. Germline lookup yields CDR1 LNHDA and CDR2 SQIVND (reference sequence). The length of the CDR3 is 15 residues. The ends lost 1 base at V and 5 bases at J; junction bases unmatched: 5.

This clone turned up a few times. J is TRBJ1-3 and V is TRBV28, with D perhaps TRBD1 (5 bases). The CDR3 runs 16 residues. Germline-derived CDR1 and CDR2 are MDHEN and SYDVKM. The ends were cut back, 2 bases at V and 0 bases at J, with 11 bases in the middle. This CDR3 reads CASSLQGYVSGNTIYF. As DNA, the CDR3 is TGTGCCAGCAGTTTACAGGGCTACGTCTCTGGAAACACCATATATTTT.

The chain links TRBV6-4 to TRBJ2-2; TRBD2 aligns across 7 bases. V gave up 6 bases and J gave up 5 bases; unmatched junction bases: 12. The germline CDR1 and CDR2 sequences are MRHNA and SNTAGT. The CDR3 spans 16 residues. The CDR3 loop is CASSLWASGATGELFF. CDR3 nucleotides: TGTGCCAGCAGCCTGTGGGCTAGCGGAGCTACCGGGGAGCTGTTTTTT.

Ten or more counts support this clone. The genes are TRBV27 and TRBJ2-2; 9 bases align to TRBD1. Germline V gene data show CDR1 as MNHEY and CDR2 as SMNVEV (reference sequence). This CDR3 spans 20 amino acids. Trimming took 2 bases from V and 3 from J; bases not matched to a gene: 16. The CDR3 DNA is TGTGCCAGCAGTTTACGGTCTTTAACCCGGGACAGGGCTGACACCGGGGAGCTGTTTTTT. It yields the protein CASSLRSLTRDRADTGELFF.

This sequence joins TRBV9 and TRBJ2-1, with D possibly TRBD2 on 5 matching bases. The CDR3 contains 15 residues. The germline gives CDR1 SGDLS, CDR2 YYNGEE. Trimming left V 3 bases short and J 0 bases short, with 10 bases between. The CDR3 protein is CASSAEEGSYNEQFF. The CDR3 DNA is TGTGCCAGCAGCGCAGAAGAGGGCTCCTACAATGAGCAGTTCTTC.

This rearrangement joins TRBV12-3 or TRBV12-4 to TRBJ1-1; perhaps TRBD1 as D (5 bases). V lost 8 bases to trimming and J lost 5 bases, with 15 bases between them. CDR3 size: 13 residues. The CDR3 region has the DNA TGTGCCAGCTGGGGCTCCTGGGGTACTGAAGCTTTCTTT. This codes for CASWGSWGTEAFF.

This chain uses TRBV24-1 with TRBJ2-2, with D perhaps TRBD2 (6 bases). Trimming pared 4 bases from V and 3 bases from J, leaving 17 bases between. This CDR3 comprises 17 residues. Germline assignment: CDR1 KGHDR and CDR2 SFDVKD. DNA of the CDR3: TGTGCCACCAGTGAGCCGACCGGGGGATTGTACACCGGGGAGCTGTTTTTT. This encodes CATSEPTGGLYTGELFF.

This rearrangement joins TRBV4-2 to TRBJ2-1, with TRBD2 as a possible D gene (5 bases). Trimming cost V 5 bases and J 9 bases, with 14 bases left between them. The germline gives CDR1 LGHNA, CDR2 YNFKEQ. CDR3 length equals 13 residues. The CDR3 region is CASSNGDYGEQFF. The CDR3 nucleotides read TGTGCCAGCAGCAACGGGGATTATGGTGAGCAGTTCTTC.

The chain employs TRBV5-4 and TRBJ1-4, with 7 bases lining up with TRBD1. Germline V gene data show CDR1 as SGHNT and CDR2 as YYREEE (reference sequence). There are 17 residues in the CDR3. V shed 3 bases and J 0 bases; nucleotides not matched to a gene: 8. The CDR3 DNA is TGTGCCAGCAGCTCCTGGACAGGACCGACAACTAATGAAAAACTGTTTTTT. Encoded protein: CASSSWTGPTTNEKLFF. The whole variable domain, filled in from reference TRBV5-4 and TRBJ1-4, reads ETGVTQSPTHLIKTRGQQVTLRCSSQSGHNTVSWYQQALGQGPQFIFQYYREEENGRGNFPPRFSGLQFPNYSSELNVNALELDDSALYLCASSSWTGPTTNEKLFFGSGTQLSVL.

The rearrangement uses TRBV14 and TRBJ1-2; 7 bases are shared with TRBD1. This CDR3 comprises 14 residues. Germline loops: CDR1 SGHDN, CDR2 FVKESK. J gave up 7 bases and V 6 bases, and 11 bases lay outside the gene matches. CDR3 residues: CASSRTGVRGGYTF. CDR3 coding DNA: TGTGCCAGCAGTCGGACAGGCGTCCGGGGTGGCTACACCTTC.

The sample holds one count of this clone. The chain joins TRBV19 to TRBJ2-1; perhaps TRBD2 as D (6 bases). This CDR3 is 17 amino acids long. V was pared by 3 bases and J by 0 bases, with 15 bases between. Germline V lookup: CDR1 LNHDA, CDR2 SQIVND (reference sequence). The CDR3 sequence: CASSISRAGSSYNEQFF. CDR3 DNA sequence: TGTGCCAGTAGTATCTCCAGGGCGGGAAGCTCCTACAATGAGCAGTTCTTC.

This sequence joins TRBV14 and TRBJ1-6, with 9 bases identical to TRBD1. This CDR3 is built from 14 residues. Trimming at V came to 6 bases and at J to 7 bases, leaving 4 bases not matched to a gene. Per the germline V gene, CDR1 is SGHDN and CDR2 is FVKESK. The CDR3 here is CASSLDRGNSPLHF. The CDR3 coding sequence is TGTGCCAGCAGTCTCGACAGGGGGAATTCACCCCTCCACTTT.

This rearrangement joins TRBV24-1 to TRBJ1-5; D is perhaps TRBD1 (5 bases). CDR1 and CDR2 (germline): KGHDR, SFDVKD. V gave up 4 bases and J gave up 7 bases, with 10 bases separating them. The CDR3 extends over 13 amino acids. The CDR3 DNA reads TGTGCCACCAGTGAGCGGGGCGGACAGCCCCAGCATTTT. Its translation: CATSERGGQPQHF.

This sequence joins TRBV25-1 and TRBJ2-7; tentative D call: TRBD1 (6 bases). Germline V gene lookup returns CDR1 MGHDK and CDR2 SYGVNS. Deletions cut 4 bases from V and 6 bases from J, with 13 bases between. There are 13 residues in the CDR3. This CDR3 is CASSGQGRIEQYF. The CDR3 bases are TGTGCCAGCAGTGGGCAGGGGCGGATCGAGCAGTACTTC.

The V and J genes are TRBV5-1 and TRBJ2-1, with D possibly matching TRBD1 (5 bases). V dropped 2 bases and J dropped 12 bases, with 21 bases sitting between them. Germline-derived CDR1 and CDR2 are SGHRS and YFSETQ. This CDR3 region has 15 residues. CDR3 region: CASSFTGEPMRWQFF. The CDR3 nucleotides are TGCGCCAGCAGCTTTACAGGAGAACCAATGAGGTGGCAGTTCTTC.